The next 2 T cell receptor beta chains were all read from a single sample in a study of T cells in Graves' hyperthyroidism and ophthalmopathy (dated by TCRdb to between 2018 and 2021). Libraries were constructed by multiplex PCR. Sequencing took place on an Illumina HiSeq 2000. The TCR beta CDR3 regions were amplified from RNA transcripts. The TCR CDR3 was subjected to a first round of RT-PCR using the HTBI primer set and the Qiagen OneStep RT-PCR kit. TCRdb handled the public reads itself, with Q25 trimming in fastp and clone calling in MiXCR, and kept productive beta chains. Each record represents a unique CDR3 protein, reported with the most common genes and DNA among its rows. A total of about 350,000 distinct CDR3 sequences appear in this sample, around 18% of them only once. The ten largest clones capture 15% of the sample. Sequenced sample: blood. The receptors derive from a woman aged 40 to 50 with Graves' ophthalmopathy.

The V and J genes are TRBV6-1 and TRBJ1-2; D unresolved. Trimming took off 1 base at V and 4 bases at J, with 13 bases between the two ends. The CDR3 extends over 15 amino acids. Germline V CDR1 and CDR2: MNHNS, SASEGT. The CDR3 here is CASSEGPSAGYGYTF. The CDR3 region has the DNA TGTGCCAGCAGTGAAGGTCCGTCCGCGGGCTATGGCTACACCTTC.

This sequence joins TRBV11-2 and TRBJ1-2; D gene ambiguous. The ends were cut back, 1 base at V and 4 bases at J, with 13 bases in the middle. This CDR3 is 15 amino acids long. CDR1 SGHAT and CDR2 FQNNGV come from the germline V gene. The CDR3 DNA sequence: TGTGCCAGCAGCTTAGGTCTGGTTCGGGGCTATGGCTACACCTTC. It encodes CASSLGLVRGYGYTF.